A single sample gave rise to the 25 T cell receptor beta chains below, sequenced in a study of tumor-infiltrating lymphocytes in primary liver carcinoma. The approximately 20-31 mg bulk tissue piece was not sorted before simultaneous RNA and DNA extraction. The investigators made TCR beta cDNA from about 500 ng total RNA, using a constant-region primer. Library construction for TCR beta comprised three nested multiplex PCR rounds performed with slightly modified ARM-PCR. Forward primers for TRBV1-TRBV30 and a C-beta reverse primer served the first two PCR rounds, at about 10 cycles each. TCRdb used MiXCR to reprocess the multiplex PCR reads, holding one entry per CDR3 protein. The sample lists over 100,000 distinct CDR3 sequences, approximately 68% occurring once. Input material: tumor-adjacent normal liver tissue. The receptors derive from a woman aged 60 to 75 with primary liver carcinoma and hepatitis B virus infection.

This clonotype was detected only a few times. The CDR3 nucleotides are TGTGCCAGCGCTTCCTGGAACAGGGCCACAGATACGCAGTATTTT. Protein product: CASASWNRATDTQYF. The chain carries TRBV28 and TRBJ2-3; TRBD1 is a possible D gene (6 bases). The V end lost 8 bases, the J end lost 2 bases, and 17 bases lay between the germline ends. This CDR3 region has 15 residues. The germline CDR1 and CDR2 sequences are MDHEN and SYDVKM.

The chain has TRBV12-3 or TRBV12-4 and TRBJ2-1; TRBD1 is a possible D gene (6 bases). This CDR3 region has 17 residues. Trimming removed 5 bases from V and 9 bases from J, with 26 bases in between. CDR3 coding DNA: TGTGCCAGCAGTGGGGTTGCCCCGAGACAGGTCTCCAGTGAGCAGTTCTTC. It encodes CASSGVAPRQVSSEQFF.

This clonotype was picked up one time. This CDR3 fails to terminate in the conserved phenylalanine or tryptophan, so it likely reflects a read error. This rearrangement joins TRBV29-1 to TRBJ2-1; D remains unclear. Germline CDR1 and CDR2: SQVTM and ANQGSEA. The CDR3 totals 13 residues. CDR3 DNA: TGCGGCGTGCAGGCCGGACGCAGCAATGAGCAGTTCTTA. Translating it yields CGVQAGRSNEQFL.

This clonotype appeared a single time. The chain employs TRBV12-5 and TRBJ2-6; TRBD1 agrees at 8 bases. V was pared by 9 bases and J by 6 bases, with 22 bases of the junction left unmatched. This CDR3 has 19 residues. The V gene's germline CDR1 is LGHNT and CDR2 FRNRAP. CDR3 residues: CASARGTGGRNAEANVLTF. The DNA for the CDR3 is TGTGCTAGCGCCCGGGGCACAGGGGGACGAAACGCTGAGGCCAACGTCCTGACTTTC.

About this clonotype itself: Mismatch with germline at one junction end may stem from a read error. The genes are TRBV11-3 and TRBJ2-1, with TRBD1 identical over 8 bases. The CDR3 sequence is 14 residues long. Germline values: CDR1 SGHNT, CDR2 YENEEA. The CDR3 DNA reads TGTGCCAGCAGCTCGACAGGGGTTTTACATGAGCAGCTCTTC. As protein: CASSSTGVLHEQLF.

To note about this clonotype: An end of the junction differs from the germline gene, which may be a read error. The chain recombines TRBV6-2 or TRBV6-3 with TRBJ2-2, with D maybe TRBD1 (5 bases). The CDR3 is 12 residues long. Germline V gene sequence: CDR1 MNHEY, CDR2 SVGEGT. The CDR3 spells CAGLTTVGELFF. The CDR3 DNA sequence: TGTGCCGGATTGACGACGGTAGGGGAACTGTTTTTT.

This clonotype was recorded at least ten times. V and J are TRBV28 and TRBJ2-5; D may be TRBD2 (7 bases). This CDR3 comprises 14 residues. CDR1 is MDHEN and CDR2 is SYDVKM in the germline V gene. V was shortened by 6 bases and J by 6 bases, with 17 bases between the two germline ends. The CDR3 DNA reads as TGTGCCAGCAGCCGACCGGGGGGCGTGAAGACCCAGTACTTC. Translated, it gives CASSRPGGVKTQYF.

Concerning this clonotype: The missing conserved phenylalanine or tryptophan at the end of this CDR3 makes a read error likely. The chain couples TRBV5-1 to TRBJ2-2, with 11 nucleotides matching TRBD2. Trimming took 4 bases from V and 3 from J; bases not matched to a gene: 5. Germline assignment: CDR1 SGHRS and CDR2 YFSETQ. The length of the CDR3 is 16 residues. CDR3 sequence (DNA): TGCGCCAGCAGCCTGACTAGCGGGGTCTACACCGGGGAGCTGTTTTCT. It specifies CASSLTSGVYTGELFS.

Comment on this clonotype: Its ends do not fully match the called genes, so a read error is possible. The chain recombines TRBV11-2 with TRBJ2-7, with 12 bases matching TRBD2. This CDR3 is built from 17 residues. The germline CDR1 and CDR2 sequences are SGHAT and FQNNGV. In DNA, the CDR3 is TGTGCCATCAGCTTATATCTCCCTAGCGGGAGGGGCCACAAGCAGTACTTC. Its translation: CAISLYLPSGRGHKQYF.

With respect to this clonotype: At one end the junction does not follow the germline gene, possibly because of a read error. The chain employs TRBV6-1 and TRBJ2-2; the match to TRBD1 covers 9 bases. The CDR3 covers 14 residues. The germline gives CDR1 MNHNS, CDR2 SASEGT. DNA for the CDR3: TGCGCCAGCAGCGCTACAGGGGGCTCCGGGGGGCTGTTTTTT. Its protein is CASSATGGSGGLFF.

The chain carries TRBV12-3 or TRBV12-4 and TRBJ2-6, with a possible D match to TRBD1 (5 bases). The CDR3 extends over 15 amino acids. V lost 10 bases and J lost 2, with 15 bases in between. CDR3 nucleotides: TGTGCCAATAGTCCCAGGGTAGCTGGGGCCAACGTCCTGACTTTC. Its protein is CANSPRVAGANVLTF.

The sample holds a few counts of this clonotype. A clone one base away is much larger, so this may be a read error. The chain employs TRBV4-2 and TRBJ2-2; D is uncertain. The CDR3 covers 14 residues. Per the germline V gene, CDR1 is LGHNA and CDR2 is YNFKEQ. CDR3 sequence reads: CVSSQDSRTGELFF. The CDR3, as DNA: TGTGTCAGCAGCCAAGATAGTCGCACCGGGGAGCTGTTTTTT.

With respect to this clonotype: A junction end diverges from the germline sequence, so it may reflect a read error. The gene calls are TRBV5-4 and TRBJ2-3, with D tentatively TRBD1 (6 bases). Per the germline V gene, CDR1 is SGHNT and CDR2 is YYREEE (reference sequence). This CDR3 is 16 amino acids long. The CDR3 spells CASSLYHLGGSDTQYF. In DNA, the CDR3 is TGTGCTAGCAGCTTGTATCACCTAGGGGGATCAGATACGCAGTATTTT.

In its sample, this clonotype was seen a few times. The gene calls are TRBV11-2 and TRBJ2-7; TRBD1 agrees at 7 bases. With 3 bases clipped from V and 4 bases from J, the junction kept 15 bases outside the gene matches. This CDR3 is built from 17 residues. The germline V gene has CDR1 SGHAT and CDR2 FQNNGV. DNA for the CDR3: TGTGCCAGCAGCTTCCAACCGGGACAGAGGGCACGATACGAGCAGTACTTC. The encoded protein is CASSFQPGQRARYEQYF.

In the case of this clonotype: This may come from a read error, since a much larger clone is one base off. J is TRBJ2-7 and V is TRBV28, with D tentatively TRBD1 (5 bases). CDR1 and CDR2 (germline): MDHEN, SYDVKM. This CDR3 contains 13 residues. The CDR3 spells CASDQGSPYEHYF. CDR3 nucleotides: TGTGCCAGCGATCAGGGTAGCCCCTACGAGCACTACTTC. Full variable domain (missing parts from reference TRBV28 and TRBJ2-7): DVKVTQSSRYLVKRTGEKVFLECVQDMDHENMFWYRQDPGLGLRLIYFSYDVKMKEKGDIPEGYSVSREKKERFSLILESASTNQTSMYLCASDQGSPYEHYFGPGTRLTVT.

Comment on this clonotype: Because the CDR3 is missing its conserved closing phenylalanine or tryptophan, this is likely a read error. This sequence joins TRBV30 and TRBJ1-3; tentatively, D is TRBD1 (5 bases). Trimming pared 3 bases from V and 1 base from J, leaving 13 bases between. In germline, CDR1 is GTSNPN, CDR2 SVGIG (reference sequence). The CDR3 contains 15 residues. CDR3 protein: CAWRLPGGSGNTIYL. In DNA, the CDR3 is TGTGCCTGGAGACTACCGGGGGGATCTGGAAACACCATATATCTT.

This clonotype has at least ten counts. V gene TRBV28 combines with J gene TRBJ2-7; TRBD2 agrees at 9 bases. Trimming at V came to 4 bases and at J to 7 bases, leaving 11 bases not matched to a gene. CDR1 and CDR2 (germline): MDHEN, SYDVKM. The CDR3 has 15 amino acids. The CDR3: CASSSSGDRLGEQYF. The CDR3 nucleotides read TGTGCCAGCAGTTCTAGCGGGGACCGCTTGGGTGAGCAGTACTTC.

The chain has TRBV4-2 and TRBJ1-2; 9 bases are shared with TRBD1. This CDR3 is built from 16 residues. Germline CDR1 LGHNA, CDR2 YNFKEQ. J lost 5 bases, V lost 0 bases, and 7 bases had no gene match. The CDR3 region is CASSQDPTGGFYGYTF. CDR3 bases: TGTGCCAGCAGCCAAGACCCTACAGGGGGCTTTTATGGCTACACCTTC.

This chain uses TRBV4-2 with TRBJ2-1; D remains ambiguous. Trimming cost V 0 bases and J 7 bases, with 13 bases left between them. This CDR3 is built from 15 residues. Germline V gene lookup returns CDR1 LGHNA and CDR2 YNFKEQ. CDR3 nucleotide sequence: TGTGCCAGCAGCCAAGATGTAGGTCTACATAATGAGCAGTTCTTC. Protein sequence: CASSQDVGLHNEQFF.

Points on this clonotype: A read error is likely, as this CDR3 ends without the conserved phenylalanine or tryptophan. The rearrangement joins TRBV5-6 to TRBJ1-5, with 7 positions matching TRBD1. The CDR3 covers 15 residues. V was pared by 4 bases and J by 10 bases, with 14 bases of the junction left unmatched. CDR1 and CDR2 from the germline V gene are SGHDT and YYEEEE. The chain's CDR3 is CASSAGTATGQPQHS. As DNA, the CDR3 is TGTGCCAGCAGCGCCGGGACAGCCACAGGTCAACCCCAGCATTCT.

This clonotype appeared many times. The V gene is TRBV4-1, the J gene TRBJ2-1, with D maybe TRBD1 (6 bases). The CDR3 length is 15 residues. Trimming left V 5 bases short and J 3 bases short, with 14 bases between. Looked up from germline, CDR1 is MGHRA and CDR2 is YSYEKL. CDR3 loop: CASSGIGGIYNEQFF. DNA for the CDR3: TGCGCCAGCAGCGGAATTGGGGGCATCTACAATGAGCAGTTCTTC.

With regard to this clonotype: Germline is not matched at one junction end, which may reflect a read error. The chain joins TRBV11-2 to TRBJ2-1, with TRBD2 identical over 10 bases. The CDR3 covers 16 residues. CDR1 SGHAT and CDR2 FQNNGV come from the germline V gene. CDR3 sequence reads: CASSPLLAGTYNEQFF. The CDR3 coding sequence is TGTGCCAGCAGTCCCCTACTAGCGGGAACCTACAACGAGCAGTTCTTC.

This clonotype was seen only once. With a much larger clone just one base away, this may be a read error. The chain employs TRBV20-1 and TRBJ1-5; D uncertain. The V end was cut by 0 bases, the J end by 0 bases, with 12 bases between. Germline values: CDR1 DFQATT, CDR2 SNEGSKA (reference sequence). CDR3 size: 16 residues. The CDR3 DNA sequence: TGCAGTGCTAGAGATCTGGTGATAGCTAGCAATCAGCCCCAGCATTTT. Translation: CSARDLVIASNQPQHF.

The chain combines TRBV29-1 with TRBJ1-2; a weak D match, TRBD1 (5 bases). Germline CDR1 is SQVTM and CDR2 is ANQGSEA. This CDR3 has 14 residues. The V and J ends lost 0 bases and 2 bases respectively, with 10 bases between them. The DNA for the CDR3 is TGCAGCGTTGAAGAACGAGCAGGGAACTATGGCTACACCTTC. This encodes CSVEERAGNYGYTF. The variable domain in full, completed from reference TRBV29-1 and TRBJ1-2, reads SAVISQKPSRDICQRGTSLTIQCQVDSQVTMMFWYRQQPGQSLTLIATANQGSEATYESGFVIDKFPISRPNLTFSTLTVSNMSPEDSSIYLCSVEERAGNYGYTFGSGTRLTVV.

In this sample, this clonotype turned up many times. The chain links TRBV6-1 to TRBJ1-2; D gene uncertain. This CDR3 is 16 amino acids long. Trimming stripped 1 base from V and 1 base from J, with 13 bases between. Germline V CDR1 and CDR2: MNHNS, SASEGT. As DNA, the CDR3 is TGTGCCAGCAGTGAAGTAGTGGCAGGATATAACTATGGCTACACCTTC. It translates to CASSEVVAGYNYGYTF.